The 2 T cell receptor beta chains reported below all come from one sample, sequenced in a study of blood T cell repertoires in COVID-19. TCRdb's table, derived via immunoSEQ multiplex PCR, lists solely in-frame clones and lacks some. The table lists under 200,000 clones, 70% to 90% of them singletons. Sequencing was carried out using peripheral blood. The source of these receptors is a woman at least 80 years old with acute or convalescent COVID-19.

This clone was found once. This chain uses TRBV25-1 with TRBJ2-5; weak D call: TRBD2 (6 bases). The CDR3 loop spans 15 amino acids. The V end lost 3 bases, the J end lost 5 bases, and 16 bases lay between the germline ends. Germline V lookup: CDR1 MGHDK, CDR2 SYGVNS. CDR3 residues: CASSDPTGLGETQYF. The CDR3 coding sequence is TGTGCCAGCAGTGATCCCACGGGACTCGGGGAGACCCAGTACTTC.

This chain uses TRBV7-9 with TRBJ1-4; D uncertain. The V gene lost 3 bases and the J gene lost 0 bases, with 11 bases spanning the gap. Germline V gene data show CDR1 as SEHNR and CDR2 as FQNEAQ (reference sequence). There are 16 residues in the CDR3. The DNA for the CDR3 is TGTGCCAGCAGCTTGAATAGACGGGCAACTAATGAAAAACTGTTTTTT. Its translation: CASSLNRRATNEKLFF.